A single T cell receptor (beta chain) is shown here with its context. Its antigen is undetermined. The sample belongs to a study of T cell responses to AZD1222 COVID-19 vaccine. Across the study: Second doses that came at about 4 or about 12 weeks were put together. Overall study results and limits: The study identified only five to seven AZD1222 recipients as seropositive at baseline.

Sequencing was performed with immunoSEQ multiplex PCR; in TCRdb, only in-frame clones are kept and a portion is missing. Of over 110,000 clones listed, about 93% were seen once; the top ten hold 5.1%. This clonotype was sampled from an adult in good health. The sequencing used peripheral blood, collected on day 0 of AZD1222 vaccination.

CDR3 loop: CASSGTTSSYNSPLHF. The CDR3 region has the DNA TGTGCCAGCAGTGGGACAACGAGCTCCTATAATTCACCCCTCCACTTT. The chain couples TRBV2 to TRBJ1-6; TRBD1 might be the D (5 bases). Germline-derived CDR1 and CDR2 are SNHLY and FYNNEI. There are 16 residues in the CDR3. V dropped 4 bases and J dropped 0 bases, with 10 bases sitting between them.